A selection of T cell receptor beta chains follows, all from one sample in a study of beta chain features in type 1 diabetes. The repertoire was sequenced with immunoSEQ multiplex PCR; TCRdb's copy has only in-frame clones and lacks some. This sample carries about 150,000 clones, 6.5% to 9.5% of them seen once, and the ten largest clones take roughly 1%. The sequencing input was central memory CD4+ T cells from blood. The receptors stem from a woman aged 40 to 50 with type 1 diabetes. Each CDR3 is given with its conserved first and last residue. Each record gives: V gene, J gene, D gene, clone size, CDR3 DNA, CDR3 protein. A D gene is named only where the DNA matches it firmly. Part of the rows lack a size; the others show once, few, many or a class for expanded clones.

>TRBV2|TRBJ2-7|TRBD2|NA
TGTGCCAGCAGTGAGTCGCTAGCGGGCTACGAGCAGTACTTC
CASSESLAGYEQYF
>TRBV7-9|TRBJ1-1|NA|NA
TGTGCCAGCAGCGACAGGAACACTGAAGCTTTCTTT
CASSDRNTEAFF
>TRBV7-2|TRBJ2-5|TRBD1|NA
TGTGCCAGCAGCTTAGGACAGGGCCAAGAGACCCAGTACTTC
CASSLGQGQETQYF
>TRBV6-5|TRBJ2-1|NA|few
TGTGCCAGCAGTTACTCGATGGGGGCGGAGAATGAGCAGTTCTTC
CASSYSMGAENEQFF
>TRBV28|TRBJ1-4|NA|few
TGTGCCAGCAGCCAGGGCGTAAACGAAAAACTGTTTTTT
CASSQGVNEKLFF
>TRBV29-1|TRBJ2-7|NA|many
TGCAGCGTTGTGGTGATCCTAGGCGCCTACGAGCAGTACTTC
CSVVVILGAYEQYF
>TRBV29-1|TRBJ1-2|NA|NA
TGCAGCGTTGAAGATCGTGGGGGGGCGGGAGGCTACACCTTC
CSVEDRGGAGGYTF
>TRBV9|TRBJ2-5|NA|few
TGTGCCAGCAGCCTCCAGGGGACCCAAGAGACCCAGTACTTC
CASSLQGTQETQYF
>TRBV15|TRBJ2-1|NA|NA
TGTGCCACCAGCAGAGATACGTCCAGCTCCTACAATGAGCAGTTCTTC
CATSRDTSSSYNEQFF
>TRBV15|TRBJ2-6|TRBD1|NA
TGTGCCACCAGCAGAGTCAGGGGGCAAACCTCTGGGGCCAACGTCCTGACTTTC
CATSRVRGQTSGANVLTF
>TRBV7-7|TRBJ2-7|TRBD2|few
TGTGCCAGCAGCACTGGACTAGCGGGGGGCTACGAGCAGTACTTC
CASSTGLAGGYEQYF
>TRBV5-1|TRBJ2-3|NA|few
TGCGCCAGCAGCTTGAGAGGGGATACGCAGTATTTT
CASSLRGDTQYF
>TRBV5-4|TRBJ1-1|NA|NA
TGTGCCAGCAGCCAAAAGACATCAAACACTGAAGCTTTCTTT
CASSQKTSNTEAFF
>TRBV27|TRBJ1-2|NA|NA
TGTGCCAGCAGCCGCACCTGGACAGCAAACTATGGCTACACCTTC
CASSRTWTANYGYTF
>TRBV28|TRBJ2-7|TRBD2|NA
TGTGCCAGCAGTCCGGGGGGTAGCGAATACGAGCAGTACTTC
CASSPGGSEYEQYF
>TRBV9|TRBJ1-1|NA|NA
TGTGCCAGCAGCCCACCACAGGGCATGAACACTGAAGCTTTCTTT
CASSPPQGMNTEAFF
>TRBV15|TRBJ2-1|TRBD1|NA
TGTGCCACCAGCAGAACCCCGGGACAGGGAGACAATGAGCAGTTCTTC
CATSRTPGQGDNEQFF
>TRBV19|TRBJ2-1|TRBD1|few
TGTGCCAGTAGTTCACAGGGGGCTGATGAGCAGTTCTTC
CASSSQGADEQFF
>TRBV29-1|TRBJ2-3|NA|NA
TGCAGCGTTGAAGGGGGGCGGACTGGGACAGATACGCAGTATTTT
CSVEGGRTGTDTQYF
>TRBV5-1|TRBJ2-5|NA|few
TGCGCCAGCAGTCTAGGGGTTTTGGAGACCCAGTACTTC
CASSLGVLETQYF
>TRBV19|TRBJ2-3|NA|NA
TGTGCCAGTAGTATACGGGGAGACACAGATACGCAGTATTTT
CASSIRGDTDTQYF
>TRBV5-1|TRBJ2-7|TRBD1|NA
TGCGCCAGCAGCTTGGGCGGACAGGGTCGGAACGAGCAGTACTTC
CASSLGGQGRNEQYF
>TRBV5-1|TRBJ2-5|NA|few
TGCGCCAGCAGCTCTTATGCCGGGCGGGGCCAAGAGACCCAGTACTTC
CASSSYAGRGQETQYF
>TRBV18|TRBJ1-6|NA|NA
TGTGCCAGCTCACTCAATTCGCCAAGGACAGTTAATTCACCCCTCCACTTT
CASSLNSPRTVNSPLHF
>TRBV14|TRBJ2-1|NA|NA
TGTGCCAGCAGCCAAGGCGTTTCGGATGAGCAGTTCTTC
CASSQGVSDEQFF
>TRBV7-2|TRBJ1-1|NA|few
TGTGCCAGCAGCTTATCAGGGAACACTGAAGCTTTCTTT
CASSLSGNTEAFF
>TRBV7-2|TRBJ2-1|NA|few
TGTGCCAGCAGCTTAGACACAGGGAAGGTGAATGAGCAGTTCTTC
CASSLDTGKVNEQFF
>TRBV10-3|TRBJ1-1|NA|NA
TGTGCCATCAGTGACACTAACACTGAAGCTTTCTTT
CAISDTNTEAFF
>TRBV28|TRBJ1-2|NA|NA
TGTGCCAGCAGTTTACGGGGGGCGTATGGCTACACCTTC
CASSLRGAYGYTF
>TRBV7-6|TRBJ2-1|TRBD2|NA
TGTGCCAGCAGCTCTTTAGCGGGAGGGCCGGACAATGAGCAGTTCTTC
CASSSLAGGPDNEQFF
>TRBV18|TRBJ2-7|TRBD2|few
TGTGCCAGCTCACCCCCGGGAGGGCCACAAGAGCAGTACTTC
CASSPPGGPQEQYF
>TRBV14|TRBJ2-1|TRBD2|few
TGTGCCAGCAGCCAACTAGCGGGAGCCTACAATGAGCAGTTCTTC
CASSQLAGAYNEQFF
>TRBV29-1|TRBJ2-5|NA|many
TGCAGCGGATACCAGGTGGGTCAAGAGACCCAGTACTTC
CSGYQVGQETQYF
>TRBV29-1|TRBJ2-1|TRBD1|NA
TGCAGCGTGGACAGGGGATCCTACAATGACCTCTTCTTC
CSVDRGSYNDLFF
>TRBV4-1|TRBJ2-7|NA|few
TGCGCCAGCAGCCAAGAAGGGGCAAGCTCCTACGAGCAGTACTTC
CASSQEGASSYEQYF
>TRBV11-1|TRBJ1-6|NA|many
TGTGCCAGCAGCCCACAGGGTTACCCTTCACCCCTCCACTTT
CASSPQGYPSPLHF
>TRBV5-1|TRBJ1-1|TRBD1|NA
TGCGCCAGCAGCTCCGGGACAGGGACCGCTGAAGCTTTCTTT
CASSSGTGTAEAFF
>TRBV9|TRBJ1-5|NA|NA
TGTGCCAGCAGCCCGGGTCTTTATGATAGCAATCAGCCCCAGCATTTT
CASSPGLYDSNQPQHF
>TRBV4-1|TRBJ1-2|TRBD1|NA
TGCGCCAGCAGCCACCCGGACAGGGTAAACTATGGCTACACCTTC
CASSHPDRVNYGYTF
>TRBV29-1|TRBJ1-3|TRBD1|few
TGCAGCGCATTAACCGACAGGGTAAACACCATATATTTT
CSALTDRVNTIYF
>TRBV4-1|TRBJ1-2|NA|NA
TGCGCCAGCAGCCAAGATGGGGCTAACTTCCACTATGGCTACACCTTC
CASSQDGANFHYGYTF
>TRBV7-8|TRBJ2-5|TRBD1|NA
TGTGCCAGCAGCTTACGGGCGGGACAGGGGTACGGGGCCCAGTACTTC
CASSLRAGQGYGAQYF
>TRBV5-1|TRBJ1-4|TRBD1|NA
TGCGCCAGCAGCCTACAGGGGCATGGAGCAAAACTGTTTTTT
CASSLQGHGAKLFF
>TRBV7-8|TRBJ2-7|NA|few
TGTGCCAGCAGCTTAGCTAGCGGCTCTCTCTACGAGCAGTACTTC
CASSLASGSLYEQYF
>TRBV9|TRBJ2-3|NA|few
TGTGCCAGCAGCGGCCAACTAGCAGATACGCAGTATTTT
CASSGQLADTQYF
>TRBV5-1|TRBJ2-7|TRBD1|few
TGCGCCAGCAGGGGGGACAGGGGCTACGAGCAGTACTTC
CASRGDRGYEQYF
>TRBV5-8|TRBJ1-1|NA|NA
TGTGCCAGCGCGACGGTAGGGGGGAACACTGAAGCTTTCTTT
CASATVGGNTEAFF
>TRBV18|TRBJ2-7|TRBD2|NA
TGTGCCAGCTCAAGGGAGCGGGGATATTCCTACGAGCAGTACTTC
CASSRERGYSYEQYF
>TRBV27|TRBJ2-5|NA|few
TGTGCCAGCAGTTTGACAGGAGGGACCCAGTACTTC
CASSLTGGTQYF
>TRBV5-1|TRBJ2-3|TRBD2|NA
TGCGCCAGCACTCTCCCGGGACTAGTCGAGACAGATACGCAGTATTTT
CASTLPGLVETDTQYF